A single sample is the source of the 9 T cell receptor beta chains below, sequenced in a study of cytomegalovirus exposure and HLA in healthy donors. The PCR made use of 60 Vbeta and 13 Jbeta primers. Assay used: immunoSEQ multiplex PCR; TCRdb lists only in-frame clones, some missing. Of approximately 130,000 clones in the sample, 60% to 85% were seen once. The specimen sequenced was PBMCs. The receptors originated from a man aged 25-45 years in good health and CMV-seronegative.

The CDR3 loop reads CASHGSGTAFF. The CDR3 DNA is TGTGCCAGTCACGGGTCCGGTACAGCTTTCTTT. V and J are TRBV6-5 and TRBJ1-1, with D uncertain. Per the germline V gene, CDR1 is MNHEY and CDR2 is SVGAGI. The CDR3 totals 11 residues. The V gene lost 9 bases and the J gene lost 10 bases, with 15 bases spanning the gap.

J is TRBJ2-2 and V is TRBV5-4; D is possibly TRBD1 (5 bases). The CDR3 has 15 residues. V shed 0 bases and J shed 0 bases, with 6 bases lying between them. CDR1 and CDR2 from the germline V gene are SGHNT and YYREEE (reference sequence). CDR3 in DNA: TGTGCCAGCAGCTTGGCAGGGCCGAACACCGGGGAGCTGTTTTTT. Its translation: CASSLAGPNTGELFF.

The chain employs TRBV6-6 and TRBJ1-6, with TRBD1 matching 9 bases. The V gene's germline CDR1 is MNHNY and CDR2 SVGAGI (reference sequence). The CDR3 length is 15 residues. The J segment lost 12 bases and the V segment lost 7 bases, leaving 13 bases of the junction unmatched. The CDR3 sequence: CASNSPGQGGRPLHF. For the CDR3, the DNA is TGTGCCAGCAATTCACCGGGACAGGGAGGGAGACCCCTCCACTTT.

The chain employs TRBV11-1 and TRBJ2-5; TRBD1 agrees at 10 bases. Germline CDR1 is SGHAT and CDR2 is FQDESV (reference sequence). V shed 6 bases and J 4 bases; nucleotides not matched to a gene: 8. The CDR3 sequence is 15 residues long. CDR3 sequence: CASRRWDRGTETQYF. CDR3 in DNA: TGTGCCAGCAGAAGGTGGGACAGGGGAACAGAGACCCAGTACTTC.

This clone was recorded a few times. This chain links TRBV11-2 with TRBJ2-7; a weak D match, TRBD2 (5 bases). This CDR3 region has 15 residues. Germline assignment: CDR1 SGHAT and CDR2 FQNNGV. Trimming pared 7 bases from V and 2 bases from J, leaving 18 bases between. CDR3 nucleotide sequence: TGTGCCAGCACCGGGAACCTAAACCTTGCCTACGAGCAGTACTTC. It is translated as CASTGNLNLAYEQYF.

The CDR3 loop is CSVVARGQGDYGYTF. DNA of the CDR3: TGCAGCGTTGTGGCCCGAGGACAGGGAGACTATGGCTACACCTTC. The chain is built from TRBV29-1 and TRBJ1-2, with TRBD1 matching over 8 bases. The germline V gene encodes CDR1 SQVTM and CDR2 ANQGSEA. With V trimmed by 4 bases and J by 3 bases, 10 bases remained unmatched. The CDR3 has 15 residues. The full variable domain, completed using reference TRBV29-1 and TRBJ1-2, is SAVISQKPSRDICQRGTSLTIQCQVDSQVTMMFWYRQQPGQSLTLIATANQGSEATYESGFVIDKFPISRPNLTFSTLTVSNMSPEDSSIYLCSVVARGQGDYGYTFGSGTRLTVV.

This clone has just a few counts. V is TRBV19 and J is TRBJ1-4; the D gene is possibly TRBD1 (6 bases). V was pared by 9 bases and J by 7 bases, with 24 bases between. CDR1 is LNHDA, CDR2 SQIVND, per germline (reference sequence). The CDR3 covers 16 residues. The CDR3 loop reads CASERGMVTLGEKLFF. The DNA of the CDR3 is TGTGCCAGCGAGAGGGGGATGGTGACCCTGGGTGAAAAACTGTTTTTT.

The chain couples TRBV25-1 to TRBJ2-1, with D tentatively TRBD2 (6 bases). The CDR3 extends over 15 amino acids. Between the trimmed V and J ends, which lost 1 base and 5 bases, there was a span of 12 bases. The germline gives CDR1 MGHDK, CDR2 SYGVNS. The CDR3 loop reads CASSELASVNNEQFF. Written as DNA, the CDR3 is TGTGCCAGCAGTGAATTGGCTAGCGTAAACAATGAGCAGTTCTTC.

This clone was observed once. The V call is TRBV27, the J call TRBJ1-3; TRBD1 aligns across 8 bases. CDR1 is MNHEY, CDR2 SMNVEV, per germline (reference sequence). CDR3 length equals 13 residues. V was clipped by 8 bases and J by 6 bases; unmatched bases: 6. The CDR3: CASGTGGLNTIYF. The CDR3 bases are TGTGCCAGCGGTACAGGGGGTTTAAACACCATATATTTT.